The entry below describes one T cell receptor (beta chain). Its antigen is not identified. Treatment specified: oral pan-JAK inhibitor, 5-10 mg twice daily. The data belong to a study of CD8+ T cells in alopecia areata. Reverse transcribed after extraction, RNA yielded cDNA as the sequencing template. The method was immunoSEQ multiplex PCR; TCRdb's version includes in-frame clones alone and lacks a portion of them. The profile shows approximately 210,000 clones, 64% of them singletons. Study findings and constraints: Clonality in lesional scalp, especially alopecia totalis/universalis, exceeded that of normal scalp. Sharing of TCRs across patients appeared less clear than in mice, possibly for HLA-related reasons.

The sequences come from CD4+ T cells sorted from blood, collected at week 4, from a patient treated with tofacitinib. This TCR was recovered from a human donor with alopecia areata.

CDR3 sequence (DNA): TGTGCCACACAGGGGGGGCCCGGCACCGGGGAGCTGTTTTTT. Translated: CATQGGPGTGELFF. The rearrangement links TRBV7-9 to TRBJ2-2; weak D call: TRBD1 (8 bases). The V and J ends lost 10 bases and 4 bases respectively, with 16 bases between them. This CDR3 contains 14 residues. Per germline, CDR1 SEHNR and CDR2 FQNEAQ (reference sequence). Full variable domain (missing parts from reference TRBV7-9 and TRBJ2-2): DTGVSQNPRHKITKRGQNVTFRCDPISEHNRLYWYRQTLGQGPEFLTYFQNEAQLEKSRLLSDRFSAERPKGSFSTLEIQRTEQGDSAMYLCATQGGPGTGELFFGEGSRLTVL.